These T cell receptor beta chains were read from a single sample in a study of CD8 T cells in Susac syndrome. In TCRdb, the immunoSEQ multiplex PCR reads were re-called with MiXCR into one record per CDR3 protein. The table lists some 200,000 distinct CDR3 sequences, 85% to 95% of them singletons. The sample consisted of CD8+ T cells from PBMCs. These receptors came from a human donor with Susac syndrome. Both conserved end residues are part of each CDR3. D genes are given only for firm matches. Clone size, where shown, is once, few, many, or a class for clones that have expanded.

v_call: TRBV9; d_call: .; clone_size: .; j_call: TRBJ1-1; cdr3_aa: CASSVGTDTEAFF; cdr3_nt: TGTGCCAGCAGCGTAGGAACTGACACTGAAGCTTTCTTT
v_call: TRBV10-3; d_call: TRBD1; clone_size: .; j_call: TRBJ2-3; cdr3_aa: CAGGPGQGALDTQYF; cdr3_nt: TGTGCCGGAGGACCGGGACAGGGAGCTTTAGATACGCAGTATTTT
v_call: TRBV19; d_call: TRBD1; clone_size: .; j_call: TRBJ2-2; cdr3_aa: CASSRRTGAGTGELFF; cdr3_nt: TGTGCCAGTAGTCGGCGGACAGGGGCGGGCACCGGGGAGCTGTTTTTT
v_call: TRBV6-1; d_call: TRBD1; clone_size: .; j_call: TRBJ2-5; cdr3_aa: CASTTTSGGAETQYF; cdr3_nt: TGTGCCAGCACGACAACTTCAGGGGGCGCAGAGACCCAGTACTTC
v_call: TRBV5-4; d_call: .; clone_size: .; j_call: TRBJ2-7; cdr3_aa: CASSWGGGNEQYF; cdr3_nt: TGTGCCAGCAGCTGGGGAGGGGGCAACGAGCAGTACTTC
v_call: TRBV3-1; d_call: TRBD1; clone_size: .; j_call: TRBJ2-7; cdr3_aa: CASSALGQGTYEQYF; cdr3_nt: TGTGCCAGCAGTGCGCTAGGACAGGGTACCTACGAGCAGTACTTC
v_call: TRBV13; d_call: .; clone_size: .; j_call: TRBJ2-1; cdr3_aa: CASSNRGPQFF; cdr3_nt: TGTGCCAGCAGCAACCGGGGTCCGCAGTTCTTC
v_call: TRBV19; d_call: .; clone_size: .; j_call: TRBJ2-4; cdr3_aa: CASSIGAEINIQYF; cdr3_nt: TGTGCCAGTAGTATAGGCGCCGAAATCAACATTCAGTACTTC
v_call: TRBV5-6; d_call: TRBD1; clone_size: once; j_call: TRBJ1-6; cdr3_aa: CASRYRDRGNSPLHF; cdr3_nt: TGTGCCAGCAGATATCGGGACAGGGGTAATTCACCCCTCCACTTT
v_call: TRBV3-1; d_call: .; clone_size: .; j_call: TRBJ1-2; cdr3_aa: CASSQDMGEDGYTF; cdr3_nt: TGTGCCAGCAGCCAAGATATGGGGGAGGATGGCTACACCTTC
v_call: TRBV20-1; d_call: .; clone_size: .; j_call: TRBJ1-5; cdr3_aa: CSARWGSKVHQPQHF; cdr3_nt: TGCAGTGCTAGATGGGGAAGTAAGGTCCATCAGCCCCAGCATTTT
v_call: TRBV6-1; d_call: .; clone_size: .; j_call: TRBJ2-2; cdr3_aa: CASSEWGNTGELFF; cdr3_nt: TGTGCCAGCAGTGAATGGGGAAACACCGGGGAGCTGTTTTTT
v_call: TRBV7-6; d_call: .; clone_size: .; j_call: TRBJ2-3; cdr3_aa: CASSLYTDTQYF; cdr3_nt: TGTGCCAGCAGCCTATACACAGATACGCAGTATTTT
v_call: TRBV7-2; d_call: TRBD1; clone_size: .; j_call: TRBJ1-1; cdr3_aa: CASSPGTGFRYTEAFF; cdr3_nt: TGTGCCAGCAGCCCGGGGACAGGGTTCAGGTACACTGAAGCTTTCTTT
v_call: TRBV15; d_call: TRBD1; clone_size: .; j_call: TRBJ1-2; cdr3_aa: CATREQGSENYGYTF; cdr3_nt: TGTGCCACCAGGGAACAGGGGAGTGAGAACTATGGCTACACCTTC
v_call: TRBV3-1; d_call: .; clone_size: once; j_call: TRBJ2-5; cdr3_aa: CASSWDPQEETQYF; cdr3_nt: TGTGCCAGCAGCTGGGACCCCCAGGAAGAGACCCAGTACTTC
v_call: TRBV28; d_call: TRBD2; clone_size: few; j_call: TRBJ2-1; cdr3_aa: CASSPTSVDEQFF; cdr3_nt: TGTGCCAGCAGTCCAACTAGCGTTGATGAGCAGTTCTTC
v_call: TRBV27; d_call: TRBD1; clone_size: .; j_call: TRBJ1-5; cdr3_aa: CASSAQGVANQPQHF; cdr3_nt: TGTGCCAGCAGTGCACAGGGGGTGGCCAATCAGCCCCAGCATTTT
v_call: TRBV5-1; d_call: TRBD1; clone_size: .; j_call: TRBJ1-1; cdr3_aa: CASTRGTGSNTEAFF; cdr3_nt: TGCGCCAGCACCCGAGGGACAGGGTCGAACACTGAAGCTTTCTTT
v_call: TRBV4-1; d_call: TRBD2; clone_size: .; j_call: TRBJ2-1; cdr3_aa: CASSLLAGVTNEQFF; cdr3_nt: TGCGCCAGCAGCCTTCTAGCGGGAGTAACGAATGAGCAGTTCTTC
v_call: TRBV18; d_call: TRBD2; clone_size: .; j_call: TRBJ2-1; cdr3_aa: CASSPRIAGSYNEQFF; cdr3_nt: TGTGCCAGCTCACCCCGGATAGCGGGGTCCTACAATGAGCAGTTCTTC
v_call: TRBV20-1; d_call: TRBD1; clone_size: .; j_call: TRBJ2-1; cdr3_aa: CSADRGNEQFF; cdr3_nt: TGCAGTGCCGACAGGGGAAATGAGCAGTTCTTC